This TCR beta chain came from a study of T cells in Graves' hyperthyroidism and ophthalmopathy. This clonotype was observed at least ten times. The germline V gene encodes CDR1 SEHNR and CDR2 FQNEAQ (reference sequence). V gave up 5 bases and J gave up 0 bases, with 11 bases separating them. The CDR3 loop spans 14 amino acids. Template material for amplifying TCR beta CDR3 regions consisted of RNA transcripts. Primed by the HTBI set, a first-round RT-PCR was run on the TCR CDR3. TCRdb itself ran the multiplex PCR reads through MiXCR, one entry per CDR3 protein. Here the sample spans roughly 500,000 distinct CDR3 sequences, 22% being singletons.

Sequencing was carried out using blood. The chain carries TRBV7-9 and TRBJ2-7, with D tentatively TRBD2 (5 bases). The clonotype comes from a woman in her seventies with Graves' ophthalmopathy. The CDR3 spells CASSGSGSSYEQYF. For the CDR3, the DNA is TGTGCCAGCAGCGGGAGCGGAAGCTCCTACGAGCAGTACTTC.